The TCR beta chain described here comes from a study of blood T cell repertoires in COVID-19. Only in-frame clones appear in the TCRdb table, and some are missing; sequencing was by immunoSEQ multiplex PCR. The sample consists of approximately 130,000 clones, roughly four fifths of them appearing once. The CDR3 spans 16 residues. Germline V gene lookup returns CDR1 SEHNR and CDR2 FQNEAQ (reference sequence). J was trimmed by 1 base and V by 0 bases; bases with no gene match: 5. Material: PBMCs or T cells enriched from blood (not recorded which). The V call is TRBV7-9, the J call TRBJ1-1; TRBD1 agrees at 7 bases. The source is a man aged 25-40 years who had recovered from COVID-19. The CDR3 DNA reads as TGTGCCAGCAGCTTAGCGCTAAGACAGGGGAACACTGAAGCTTTCTTT. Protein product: CASSLALRQGNTEAFF.